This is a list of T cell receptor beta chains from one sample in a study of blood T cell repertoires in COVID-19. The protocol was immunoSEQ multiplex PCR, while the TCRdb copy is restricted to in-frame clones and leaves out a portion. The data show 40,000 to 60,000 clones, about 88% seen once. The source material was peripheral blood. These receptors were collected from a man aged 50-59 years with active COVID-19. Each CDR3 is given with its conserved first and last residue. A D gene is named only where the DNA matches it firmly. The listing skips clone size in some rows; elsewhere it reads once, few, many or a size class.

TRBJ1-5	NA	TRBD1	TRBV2	TGTGCCAGCAGTGGACAGGGAGGCAATCAGCCCCAGCATTTT	CASSGQGGNQPQHF
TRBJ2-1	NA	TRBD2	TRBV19	TGTGCCAGTAGTGCCGGGACTAGCGGGGGGTGGCATGAGCAGTTCTTC	CASSAGTSGGWHEQFF
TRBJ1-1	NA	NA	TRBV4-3	TGCGCCAGCAGCCAAGATCAGGCCAGGCACACTGAAGCTTTCTTT	CASSQDQARHTEAFF
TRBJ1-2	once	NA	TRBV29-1	TGCAGCGTTAGGACAAGTCATGGCTACACCTTC	CSVRTSHGYTF
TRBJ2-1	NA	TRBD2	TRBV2	TGTGCCAGCAGGACCGGGACTAGCGGGGGCTCCTACAATGAGCAGTTCTTC	CASRTGTSGGSYNEQFF
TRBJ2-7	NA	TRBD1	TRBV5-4	TGTGCCAGCAGCTCTACCGGACAGGGGGGCGAGCAGTACTTC	CASSSTGQGGEQYF
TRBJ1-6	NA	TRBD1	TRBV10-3	TGTGCCATCAGTGACCCCGGGACAGATTATAATTCACCCCTCCACTTT	CAISDPGTDYNSPLHF
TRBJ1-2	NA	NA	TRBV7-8	TGTGCCAGCAGCCCTAGCCGGAGGGGCTACACCTTC	CASSPSRRGYTF
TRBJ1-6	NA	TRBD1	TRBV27	TGTGCCAGCAGTTTACCGCCAGGGGGCGCAGGTTCACCCCTCCACTTT	CASSLPPGGAGSPLHF
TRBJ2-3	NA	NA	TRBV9	TGTGCCAGCAGCCCCCGACTGTTCGATACGCAGTATTTT	CASSPRLFDTQYF
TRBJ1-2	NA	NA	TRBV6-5	TGTGCCAGCACTGACTATGGCTACACCTTC	CASTDYGYTF
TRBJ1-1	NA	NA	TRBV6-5	TGTGCCAGCGGGACACATCTGAACACTGAAGCTTTCTTT	CASGTHLNTEAFF
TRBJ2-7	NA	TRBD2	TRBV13	TGTGCCAGCAGCTCCTTTTGGGGGGGGGAGCAGTACTTC	CASSSFWGGEQYF
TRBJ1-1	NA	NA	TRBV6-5	TGTGCCAGCAGTACACAAATGAACACTGAAGCTTTCTTT	CASSTQMNTEAFF
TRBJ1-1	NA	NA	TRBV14	TGTGCCAGCAGCCAAGCTAGGGAAGCTTTCTTT	CASSQAREAFF
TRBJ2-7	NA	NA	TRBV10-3	TGTGCCATCAGTGAGTCCGGAGGGGGCGGTTGGTACGAGCAGTACTTC	CAISESGGGGWYEQYF
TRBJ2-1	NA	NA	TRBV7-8	TGTGCCAGCAGCCAATTAGAGCAAAACAATGAGCAGTTCTTC	CASSQLEQNNEQFF
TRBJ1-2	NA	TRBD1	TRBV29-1	TGCAGCGCCAAGAATCCGGGACAGACATATGGCTACACCTTC	CSAKNPGQTYGYTF
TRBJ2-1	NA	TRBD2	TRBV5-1	TGCGCCAGCAGCACGGTAGCGGGGCCGCCCTACAATGAGCAGTTCTTC	CASSTVAGPPYNEQFF
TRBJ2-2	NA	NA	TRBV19	TGTGCCACATACATAAACACCGGGGAGCTGTTTTTT	CATYINTGELFF
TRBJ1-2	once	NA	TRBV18	TGTGCCAGCTCACCACTTAATATCCACTCTGGCTACACCTTC	CASSPLNIHSGYTF
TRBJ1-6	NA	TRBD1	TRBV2	TGTGCCAGCAGTCCTTGGACAGGGGAAAATTCACCCCTCCACTTT	CASSPWTGENSPLHF
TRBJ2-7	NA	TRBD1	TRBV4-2	TGTGCCAGCAGCCAGTCTGACAGGGGCGAGCAGTACTTC	CASSQSDRGEQYF
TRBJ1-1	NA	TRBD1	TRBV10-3	TGTGCCATCAGCGCGGGACAGGGTAACACTGAAGCTTTCTTT	CAISAGQGNTEAFF